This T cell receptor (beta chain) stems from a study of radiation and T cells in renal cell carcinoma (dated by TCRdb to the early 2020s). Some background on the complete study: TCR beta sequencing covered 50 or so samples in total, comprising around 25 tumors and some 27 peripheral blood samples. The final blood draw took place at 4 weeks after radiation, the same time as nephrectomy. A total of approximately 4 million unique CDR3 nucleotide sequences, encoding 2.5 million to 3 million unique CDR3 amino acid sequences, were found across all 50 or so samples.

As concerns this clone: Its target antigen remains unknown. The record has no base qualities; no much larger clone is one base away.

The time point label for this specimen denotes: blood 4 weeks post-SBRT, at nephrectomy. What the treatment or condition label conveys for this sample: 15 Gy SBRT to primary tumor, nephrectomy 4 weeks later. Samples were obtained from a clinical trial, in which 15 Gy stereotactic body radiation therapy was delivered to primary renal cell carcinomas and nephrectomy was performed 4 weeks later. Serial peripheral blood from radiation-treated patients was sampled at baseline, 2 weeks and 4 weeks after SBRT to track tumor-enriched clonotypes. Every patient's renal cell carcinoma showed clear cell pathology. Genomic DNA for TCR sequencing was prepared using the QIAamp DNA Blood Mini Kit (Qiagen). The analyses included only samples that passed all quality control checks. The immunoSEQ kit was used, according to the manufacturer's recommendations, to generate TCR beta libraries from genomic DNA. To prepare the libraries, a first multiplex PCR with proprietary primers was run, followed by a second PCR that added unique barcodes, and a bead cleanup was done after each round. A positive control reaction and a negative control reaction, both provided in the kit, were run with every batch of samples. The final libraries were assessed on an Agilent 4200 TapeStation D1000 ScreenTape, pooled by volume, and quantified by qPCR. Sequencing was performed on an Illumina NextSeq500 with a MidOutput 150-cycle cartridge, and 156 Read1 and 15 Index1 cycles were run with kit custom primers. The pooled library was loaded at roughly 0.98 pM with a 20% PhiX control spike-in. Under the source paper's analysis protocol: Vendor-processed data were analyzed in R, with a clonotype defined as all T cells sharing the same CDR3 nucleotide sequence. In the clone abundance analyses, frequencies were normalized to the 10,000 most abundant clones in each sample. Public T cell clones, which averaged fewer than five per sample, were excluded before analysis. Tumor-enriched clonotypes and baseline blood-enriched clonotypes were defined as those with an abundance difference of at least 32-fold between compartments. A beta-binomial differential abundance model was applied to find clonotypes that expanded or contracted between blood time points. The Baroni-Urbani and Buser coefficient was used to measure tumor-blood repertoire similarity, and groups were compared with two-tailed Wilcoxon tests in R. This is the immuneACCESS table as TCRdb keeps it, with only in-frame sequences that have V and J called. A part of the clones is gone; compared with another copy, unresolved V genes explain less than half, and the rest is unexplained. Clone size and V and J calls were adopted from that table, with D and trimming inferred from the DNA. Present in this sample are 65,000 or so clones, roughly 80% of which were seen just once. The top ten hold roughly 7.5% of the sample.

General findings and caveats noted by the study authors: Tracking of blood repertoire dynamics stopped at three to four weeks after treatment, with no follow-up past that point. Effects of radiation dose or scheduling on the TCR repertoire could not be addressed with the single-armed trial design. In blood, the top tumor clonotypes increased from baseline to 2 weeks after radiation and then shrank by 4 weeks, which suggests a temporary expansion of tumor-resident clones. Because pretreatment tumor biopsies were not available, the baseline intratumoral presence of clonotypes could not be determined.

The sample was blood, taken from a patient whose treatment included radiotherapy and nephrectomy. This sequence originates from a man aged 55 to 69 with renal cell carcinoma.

The nucleotide sequence reads TGTGCCAGCAGCGTAGTCCCCGACGGAGCAACTAATGAAAAACTGTTTTTT. The resulting protein is CASSVVPDGATNEKLFF. The receptor chain draws on TRBV9 and TRBJ1-4; there is no confident call for the D gene. V loses 0 bases, J loses 0 bases, and the germline ends lie 12 bases apart. Taken from cysteine to phenylalanine, the CDR3 has 17 residues. Only the CDR3 region is kept as DNA, spanning 51 bases read in frame from base 1. Sequences SGDLS (CDR1) and YYNGEE (CDR2) are obtained from the germline V gene.